The TCR beta chain under discussion was sequenced for a study of OX40 agonist ivuxolimab in advanced cancers. Looking at the study overall: Patients in the trial were receiving intravenous ivuxolimab every 2 weeks, at doses of 0.01 to 10 mg/kg. Partial responses were achieved by three patients: one hepatocellular carcinoma, two cutaneous melanoma. Findings of the study overall: Expanded peripheral T cells had an undetermined antigen specificity. Expanded clones were, on average, more numerous in CD8+ T cells than in CD4+.

Profiling relied on immunoSEQ multiplex PCR, and the TCRdb table lists in-frame clones only, not all of them. The sample includes fewer than 100,000 clones, around nine tenths of them seen just once. Germline loops: CDR1 WSHSY, CDR2 SAAADI. V was pared by 6 bases and J by 6 bases, with 12 bases between. The CDR3 contains 12 residues. To note about this clone: No antigen is known for it.

The gene calls are TRBV10-2 and TRBJ2-7; D might be TRBD2 (6 bases). The starting material was CD4+ or CD8+ T cells sorted from blood, obtained in a trial of the OX40 agonist ivuxolimab. This receptor was obtained from an adult with an advanced solid tumor such as melanoma, head and neck, liver or kidney cancer. The CDR3 region has the DNA TGCGCCAGCAGCTGGGACTCCGGCGAGCAGTACTTC. Its protein product is CASSWDSGEQYF.